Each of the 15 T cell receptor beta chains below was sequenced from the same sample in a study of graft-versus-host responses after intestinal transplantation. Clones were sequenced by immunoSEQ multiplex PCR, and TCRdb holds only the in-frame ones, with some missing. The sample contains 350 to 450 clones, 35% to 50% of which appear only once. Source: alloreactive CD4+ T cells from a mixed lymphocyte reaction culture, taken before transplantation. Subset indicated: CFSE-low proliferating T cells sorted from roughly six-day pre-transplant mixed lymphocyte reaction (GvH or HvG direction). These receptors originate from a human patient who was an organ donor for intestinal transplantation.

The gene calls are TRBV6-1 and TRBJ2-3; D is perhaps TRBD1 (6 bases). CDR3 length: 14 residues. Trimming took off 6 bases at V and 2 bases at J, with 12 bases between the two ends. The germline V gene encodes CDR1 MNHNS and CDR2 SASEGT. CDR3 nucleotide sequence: TGTGCCAGCAGCCGCAGGGGCCACACAGATACGCAGTATTTT. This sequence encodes CASSRRGHTDTQYF.

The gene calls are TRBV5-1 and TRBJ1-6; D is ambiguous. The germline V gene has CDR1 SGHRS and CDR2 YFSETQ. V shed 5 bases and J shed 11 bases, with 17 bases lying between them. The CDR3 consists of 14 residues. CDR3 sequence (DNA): TGCGCCAGCAGGACGGCGGCGGGGAGGACACCCCTCCACTTT. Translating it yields CASRTAAGRTPLHF.

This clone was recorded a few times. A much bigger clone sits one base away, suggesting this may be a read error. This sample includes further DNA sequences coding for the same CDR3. The CDR3 DNA follows: TGTGCCAGCAGCTTGGGGGGGGGACAGGAGGCCTACGAGCAGTACTTC. The encoded protein is CASSLGGGQEAYEQYF. The chain recombines TRBV5-4 with TRBJ2-7; maybe TRBD1 (8 bases). Trimming removed 0 bases from V and 2 bases from J, with 15 bases in between. CDR1 and CDR2 from the germline V gene are SGHNT and YYREEE (reference sequence). This CDR3 is built from 16 residues.

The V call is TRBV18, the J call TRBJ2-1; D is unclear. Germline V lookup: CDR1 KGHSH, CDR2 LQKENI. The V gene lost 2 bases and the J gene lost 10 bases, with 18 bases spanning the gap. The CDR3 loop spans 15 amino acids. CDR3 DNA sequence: TGTGCCAGCTCACCATCGCTAGAATTGGTTGGGGAGCAGTTCTTC. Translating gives CASSPSLELVGEQFF.

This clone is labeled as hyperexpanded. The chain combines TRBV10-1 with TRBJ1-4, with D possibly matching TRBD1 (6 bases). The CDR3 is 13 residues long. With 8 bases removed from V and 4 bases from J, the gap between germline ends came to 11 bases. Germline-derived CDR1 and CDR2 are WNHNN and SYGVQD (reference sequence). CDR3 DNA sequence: TGCGCCAGCCAGGGGCAGATTAATGAAAAACTGTTTTTT. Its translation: CASQGQINEKLFF.

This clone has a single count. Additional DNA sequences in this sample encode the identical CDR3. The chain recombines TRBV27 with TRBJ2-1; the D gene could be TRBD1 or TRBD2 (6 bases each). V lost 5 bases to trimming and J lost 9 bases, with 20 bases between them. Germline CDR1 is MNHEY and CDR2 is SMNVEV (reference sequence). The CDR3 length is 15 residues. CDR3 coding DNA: TGTGCCAGCAGTGGGTTCGGCAGGGAGGACAGTGAGCAGTTCTTC. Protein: CASSGFGREDSEQFF.

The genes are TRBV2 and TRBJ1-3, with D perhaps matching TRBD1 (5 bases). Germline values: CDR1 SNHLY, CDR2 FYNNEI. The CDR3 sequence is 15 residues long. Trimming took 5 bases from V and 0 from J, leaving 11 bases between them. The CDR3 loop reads CASSREGSSGNTIYF. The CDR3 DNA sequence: TGTGCCAGCAGTCGTGAGGGGTCCTCTGGAAACACCATATATTTT.

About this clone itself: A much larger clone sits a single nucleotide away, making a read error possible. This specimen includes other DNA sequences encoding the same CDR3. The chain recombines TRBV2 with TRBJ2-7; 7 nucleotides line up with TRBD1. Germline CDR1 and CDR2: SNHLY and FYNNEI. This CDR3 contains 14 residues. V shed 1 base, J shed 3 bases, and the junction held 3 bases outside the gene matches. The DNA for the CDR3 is TGTGCCAGCAGTGAAGGGACAGGTGACTACGAGCAGTACTTC. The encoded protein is CASSEGTGDYEQYF.

The CDR3 is CASSYQGRDSPLHF. The CDR3 nucleotides are TGTGCCAGCAGTTACCAGGGAAGGGATTCACCCCTCCACTTT. The chain joins TRBV6-5 to TRBJ1-6; TRBD1 is a possible D gene (5 bases). V was trimmed by 2 bases and J by 8 bases, leaving 10 bases between them. The CDR3 spans 14 residues. From germline, CDR1 is MNHEY and CDR2 SVGAGI.

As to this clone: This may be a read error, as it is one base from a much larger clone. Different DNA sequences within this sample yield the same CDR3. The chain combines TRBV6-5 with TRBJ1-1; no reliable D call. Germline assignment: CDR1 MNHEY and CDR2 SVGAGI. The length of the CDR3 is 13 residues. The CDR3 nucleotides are TGCGCCAGCAGTTCTCCAGTGAACACTGAAGCTTTCTTT. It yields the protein CASSSPVNTEAFF.

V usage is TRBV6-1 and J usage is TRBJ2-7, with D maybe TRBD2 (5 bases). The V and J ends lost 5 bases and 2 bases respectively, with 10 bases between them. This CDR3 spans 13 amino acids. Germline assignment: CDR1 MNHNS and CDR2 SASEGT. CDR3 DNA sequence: TGTGCCAGCAGTTCGGTAGCGCCCTACGAGCAGTACTTC. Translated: CASSSVAPYEQYF.

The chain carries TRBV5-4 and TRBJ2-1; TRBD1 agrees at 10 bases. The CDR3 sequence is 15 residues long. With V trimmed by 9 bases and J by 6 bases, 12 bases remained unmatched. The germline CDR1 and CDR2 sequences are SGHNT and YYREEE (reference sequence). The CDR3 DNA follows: TGTGCCACCAAATATAGGGGACAGGGGCGCAATGAGCAGTTCTTC. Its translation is CATKYRGQGRNEQFF.

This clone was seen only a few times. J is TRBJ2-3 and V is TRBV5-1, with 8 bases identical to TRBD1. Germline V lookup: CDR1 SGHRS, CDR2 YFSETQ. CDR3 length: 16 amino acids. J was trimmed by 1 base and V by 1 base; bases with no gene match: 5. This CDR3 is CASSLYATGGTDTQYF. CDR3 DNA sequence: TGCGCCAGCAGCTTGTACGCGACAGGGGGCACAGATACGCAGTATTTT.

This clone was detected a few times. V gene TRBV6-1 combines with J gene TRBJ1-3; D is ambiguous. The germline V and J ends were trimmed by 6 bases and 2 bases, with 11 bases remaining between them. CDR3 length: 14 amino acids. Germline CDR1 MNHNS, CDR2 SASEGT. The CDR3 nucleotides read TGTGCCAGCAGCACGAACAGCGCTGGAAACACCATATATTTT. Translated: CASSTNSAGNTIYF.

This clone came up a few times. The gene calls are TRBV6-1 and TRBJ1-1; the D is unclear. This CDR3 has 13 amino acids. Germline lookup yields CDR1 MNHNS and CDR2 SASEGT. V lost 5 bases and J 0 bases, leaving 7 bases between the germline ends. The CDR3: CASSSPVNTEAFF. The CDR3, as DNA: TGTGCCAGCAGTTCTCCAGTGAACACTGAAGCTTTCTTT.